This TCR beta chain was sequenced in a study of blood T cell repertoires in COVID-19. Produced via immunoSEQ multiplex PCR; TCRdb's table is partial and in-frame only. Here the sample spans approximately 84,000 clones, 75% to 90% being singletons. Germline V gene lookup returns CDR1 MNHEY and CDR2 SVGAGI. Trimming at V came to 8 bases and at J to 1 base, leaving 11 bases not matched to a gene. The CDR3 runs 15 residues. The source is a human donor in a cohort sampled during active COVID-19. V usage is TRBV6-5 and J usage is TRBJ2-7; 7 bases line up with TRBD1. Source material: peripheral blood. CDR3 protein: CASGGQAPQSYEQYF. In DNA form, the CDR3 reads TGTGCCAGCGGAGGACAGGCGCCCCAATCCTACGAGCAGTACTTC.